The 31 T cell receptor beta chains below come from one sample, sequenced in a study of monozygotic twins with inflammatory bowel disease. TCRdb reanalyzed the 5' RACE reads and collapses them to one entry per CDR3 protein, without DNA. The sample has a few hundred thousand distinct CDR3 sequences; the top ten hold over 5%. The sequenced sample was blood. The source of these receptors is a human donor with ulcerative colitis or Crohn's disease, or a healthy co-twin of an affected twin (not recorded which).

The chain couples TRBV6-5 to TRBJ2-5. This CDR3 has 16 amino acids. Germline CDR1 MNHEY, CDR2 SVGAGI. CDR3 residues: CASSYSFSPSQETQYF.

The rearrangement links TRBV20-1 to TRBJ2-1. This CDR3 region has 13 residues. Germline V CDR1 and CDR2: DFQATT, SNEGSKA (reference sequence). This chain's CDR3 is CSASAPEFNEQFF.

The chain joins TRBV7-2 to TRBJ2-4. CDR1 is SGHTA, CDR2 FQGNSA, per germline. The length of the CDR3 is 16 residues. CDR3 protein: CASSPQTSIAKNIQYF.

The rearrangement uses TRBV11-2 and TRBJ1-4; absent DNA, TCRdb's TRBD1 call cannot be checked. The V gene's germline CDR1 is SGHAT and CDR2 FQNNGV. The CDR3 contains 17 residues. This CDR3 reads CASSLRTGGFGNEKLFF.

The chain recombines TRBV9 with TRBJ2-1; the TRBD1 assignment by TCRdb is unverifiable without DNA. The germline gives CDR1 SGDLS, CDR2 YYNGEE. The CDR3 totals 17 residues. CDR3 region: CASNDDPRQGYYNEQFF.

The J gene is TRBJ1-2, the V gene TRBV7-9; TCRdb gives TRBD1 as the D gene, but with no DNA this cannot be confirmed. The germline V gene encodes CDR1 SEHNR and CDR2 FQNEAQ (reference sequence). The CDR3 is made up of 15 amino acids. CDR3 amino acids: CASSLEAGGSGGYTF.

The V and J genes are TRBV19 and TRBJ1-3. CDR3 length equals 16 residues. Germline CDR1 and CDR2: LNHDA and SQIVND (reference sequence). CDR3 sequence reads: CASSIGGDVSGNTIYF.

The V call is TRBV6-4, the J call TRBJ2-7; TCRdb proposes TRBD1, but this gene call is untestable without DNA. This CDR3 region has 14 residues. Germline CDR1 is MRHNA and CDR2 is SNTAGT. CDR3 sequence reads: CASSVEAGVYEQYF.

The rearrangement links TRBV2 to TRBJ2-7. The CDR3 loop spans 13 amino acids. CDR1 and CDR2 from the germline V gene are SNHLY and FYNNEI. This CDR3 is CASLPTSPYEQYF. The variable domain in full, completed from reference TRBV2 and TRBJ2-7, reads EPEVTQTPSHQVTQMGQEVILRCVPISNHLYFYWYRQILGQKVEFLVSFYNNEISEKSEIFDDQFSVERPDGSNFTLKIRSTKLEDSAMYFCASLPTSPYEQYFGPGTRLTVT.

The chain combines TRBV30 with TRBJ1-5; lacking DNA, the TRBD1 call made by TCRdb goes unchecked. Per the germline V gene, CDR1 is GTSNPN and CDR2 is SVGIG (reference sequence). This CDR3 is built from 16 residues. CDR3 loop: CAWSVGRAGGNQPQHF. The variable domain in full, completed from reference TRBV30 and TRBJ1-5, reads SQTIHQWPATLVQPVGSPLSLECTVEGTSNPNLYWYRQAAGRGLQLLFYSVGIGQISSEVPQNLSASRPQDRQFILSSKKLLLSDSGFYLCAWSVGRAGGNQPQHFGDGTRLSIL.

This rearrangement joins TRBV28 to TRBJ2-7; the D call of TRBD1 rests on TCRdb alone, since no DNA is present to check it. CDR1 and CDR2 from the germline V gene are MDHEN and SYDVKM. CDR3 length: 15 residues. CDR3 protein: CASIPGGRSSYEQYF.

This chain links TRBV10-3 with TRBJ2-5; the TRBD1 assignment by TCRdb is unverifiable without DNA. Germline CDR1 ENHRY, CDR2 SYGVKD. CDR3 size: 14 residues. CDR3 residues: CAISERGSGETQYF.

The chain couples TRBV9 to TRBJ2-2. The germline V gene encodes CDR1 SGDLS and CDR2 YYNGEE. The CDR3 sequence is 12 residues long. CDR3 region: CASRSSPGELFF.

The V call is TRBV7-3, the J call TRBJ1-6. CDR3 size: 14 residues. Germline CDR1 SGHTA, CDR2 FQGTGA. The CDR3 loop is CASSLQPYNSPLHF.

The chain uses TRBV5-6 and TRBJ2-5; TCRdb names TRBD2, which stays unverified in the absence of DNA. This CDR3 contains 14 residues. In germline, CDR1 is SGHDT, CDR2 YYEEEE. The CDR3 spells CASSERTSQETQYF.

The rearrangement links TRBV5-4 to TRBJ2-5; TCRdb designates TRBD2, a call that cannot be tested without DNA. This CDR3 region has 15 residues. Germline CDR1 and CDR2: SGHNT and YYREEE (reference sequence). This chain's CDR3 is CASSLVVASGETQYF.

This CDR3 reads CASSPRSGGYEQYF. The chain employs TRBV7-2 and TRBJ2-7; the D call of TRBD2 rests on TCRdb alone, since no DNA is present to check it. Germline V gives CDR1 SGHTA, CDR2 FQGNSA. The CDR3 is 14 amino acids.

The chain combines TRBV19 with TRBJ2-1; without DNA, the TCRdb call of TRBD2 cannot be checked. The CDR3 runs 15 residues. In germline, CDR1 is LNHDA, CDR2 SQIVND (reference sequence). This CDR3 reads CASSIDHWRVNEQFF. The entire variable domain, with the rest obtained from reference TRBV19 and TRBJ2-1, is as follows: DGGITQSPKYLFRKEGQNVTLSCEQNLNHDAMYWYRQDPGQGLRLIYYSQIVNDFQKGDIAEGYSVSREKKESFPLTVTSAQKNPTAFYLCASSIDHWRVNEQFFGPGTRLTVL.

The chain links TRBV20-1 to TRBJ2-3; TCRdb's D call of TRBD1 is untestable without DNA. Germline values: CDR1 DFQATT, CDR2 SNEGSKA (reference sequence). This CDR3 has 17 residues. The CDR3 loop reads CSARGITGQGHTDTQYF.

This rearrangement joins TRBV5-1 to TRBJ2-1; without DNA, the TCRdb call of TRBD2 cannot be checked. Germline CDR1 and CDR2: SGHRS and YFSETQ. This CDR3 is built from 15 residues. CDR3 in amino acids: CASSAGTSGNNEQFF.

V and J are TRBV6-1 and TRBJ1-6. The CDR3 is made up of 15 amino acids. Germline CDR1 reads MNHNS; CDR2 reads SASEGT. The CDR3 reads CASTFTGSYNSPLHF.

This chain joins TRBV20-1 and TRBJ1-5; TCRdb picks TRBD1, but there is no DNA to check that call. The CDR3 is made up of 15 amino acids. CDR1 and CDR2 from the germline V gene are DFQATT and SNEGSKA (reference sequence). CDR3 sequence reads: CSAVGDRGGNQPQHF.

The chain carries TRBV14 and TRBJ2-1. Germline CDR1 and CDR2: SGHDN and FVKESK. This CDR3 has 15 amino acids. The CDR3 sequence: CASSQETPPYNEQFF.

CDR3 loop: CASSQHLRGSDTQYF. V is TRBV4-3 and J is TRBJ2-3; the D gene TCRdb calls, TRBD1, cannot be checked with no DNA. CDR3 size: 15 residues. Germline CDR1 LGHNA, CDR2 YSLEER.

This CDR3 is CASSESRAAGTGELFF. The V and J genes are TRBV10-1 and TRBJ2-2; TCRdb outputs TRBD2, but without DNA this stays unchecked. This CDR3 has 16 residues. Germline assignment: CDR1 WNHNN and CDR2 SYGVQD (reference sequence).

The chain links TRBV15 to TRBJ1-6; TCRdb lists TRBD1, though no DNA is available to test this call. Germline assignment: CDR1 LNHNV and CDR2 YYDKDF (reference sequence). CDR3 length: 16 amino acids. The CDR3 sequence: CATSRDQGDRGSPLHF.

The chain recombines TRBV5-1 with TRBJ1-4. The V gene's germline CDR1 is SGHRS and CDR2 YFSETQ. This CDR3 region has 14 residues. This CDR3 reads CASSNLGTREKLFF.

The gene calls are TRBV6-5 and TRBJ2-1. CDR1 is MNHEY and CDR2 is SVGAGI in the germline V gene. The CDR3 is made up of 14 amino acids. CDR3 sequence: CASSISGLLSEQFF.

This chain joins TRBV7-9 and TRBJ2-7; TCRdb selects TRBD1, and the lack of DNA leaves this call unchecked. In germline, CDR1 is SEHNR, CDR2 FQNEAQ (reference sequence). The CDR3 is 13 residues long. The CDR3 reads CASSLTPGGAQYF.

V and J are TRBV7-9 and TRBJ1-2; the D gene TCRdb calls, TRBD1, cannot be checked with no DNA. The germline V gene encodes CDR1 SEHNR and CDR2 FQNEAQ (reference sequence). CDR3 length: 11 amino acids. The CDR3: CASSLQGGYTF.

The CDR3 loop is CASSQASRDTSDPQYF. The genes are TRBV3-1 and TRBJ2-7; the TRBD1 assignment by TCRdb is unverifiable without DNA. This CDR3 is 16 amino acids long. The V gene's germline CDR1 is LGHDT and CDR2 YNNKEL (reference sequence).